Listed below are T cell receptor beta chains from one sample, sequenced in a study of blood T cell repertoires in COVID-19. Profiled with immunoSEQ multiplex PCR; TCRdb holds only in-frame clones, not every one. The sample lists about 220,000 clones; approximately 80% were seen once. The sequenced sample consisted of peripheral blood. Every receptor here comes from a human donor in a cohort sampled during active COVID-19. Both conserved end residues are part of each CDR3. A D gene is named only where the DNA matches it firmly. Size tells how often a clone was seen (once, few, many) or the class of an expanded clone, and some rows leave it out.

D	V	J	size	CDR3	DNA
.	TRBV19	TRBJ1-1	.	CASSIGLWTEAFF	TGTGCCAGTAGTATCGGGTTATGGACTGAAGCTTTCTTT
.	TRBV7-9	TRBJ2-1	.	CASSLVAGASDEQFF	TGTGCCAGCAGCTTAGTCGCGGGGGCTTCCGATGAGCAGTTCTTC
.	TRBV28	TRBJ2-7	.	CASSLGASYEQYF	TGTGCCAGCAGTTTGGGGGCCTCCTACGAGCAGTACTTC
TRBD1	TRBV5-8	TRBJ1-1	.	CASNPGGPNTEAFF	TGTGCCAGCAACCCAGGGGGGCCGAACACTGAAGCTTTCTTT
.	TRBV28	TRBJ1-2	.	CASSFNGYTF	TGTGCCAGCAGTTTTAATGGCTACACCTTC
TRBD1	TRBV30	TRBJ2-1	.	CAWSSGGGSNEQFF	TGTGCCTGGAGTTCAGGGGGCGGTAGCAATGAGCAGTTCTTC
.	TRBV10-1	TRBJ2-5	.	CASSEFVRTAQETQYF	TGCGCCAGCAGTGAATTCGTCCGCACAGCCCAAGAGACCCAGTACTTC
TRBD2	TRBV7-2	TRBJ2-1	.	CASSSTGLAGSYNEQFF	TGTGCCAGCAGCTCGACGGGTTTAGCGGGGTCCTACAATGAGCAGTTCTTC
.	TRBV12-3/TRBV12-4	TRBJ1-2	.	CASSMDTAYGYTF	TGTGCCAGCAGCATGGACACGGCCTATGGCTACACCTTC
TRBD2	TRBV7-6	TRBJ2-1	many	CASTRAAGGVSSYNEQFF	TGTGCCAGCACCCGAGCTGCGGGGGGTGTCAGCTCCTACAATGAGCAGTTCTTC
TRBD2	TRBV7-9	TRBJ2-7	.	CASSLVNDLAGQYF	TGTGCCAGCAGCTTAGTGAACGATCTAGCGGGACAGTACTTC
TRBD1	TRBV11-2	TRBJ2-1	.	CASSLTRGTVLPYEQFF	TGTGCCAGCAGCTTAACGCGTGGGACAGTCCTACCATATGAGCAGTTCTTC
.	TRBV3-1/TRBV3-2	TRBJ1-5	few	CASSPGGNQPQHF	TGTGCCAGCAGCCCCGGGGGCAATCAGCCCCAGCATTTT
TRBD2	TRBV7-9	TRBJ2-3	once	CASSLVTSGGLSTDTQYF	TGTGCCAGCAGCTTAGTAACTAGCGGGGGGTTAAGCACAGATACGCAGTATTTT
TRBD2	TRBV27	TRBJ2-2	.	CASSLMAGGPGTGELFF	TGTGCCAGCAGTTTAATGGCGGGAGGGCCTGGAACCGGGGAGCTGTTTTTT
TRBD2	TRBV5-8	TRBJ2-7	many	CASSSGTSGRPAYEQYF	TGTGCCAGCAGCTCCGGGACTAGCGGGAGACCCGCCTACGAGCAGTACTTC
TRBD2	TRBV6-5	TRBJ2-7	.	CASSYPGRAGAYEQYF	TGTGCCAGCAGTTACCCCGGCAGAGCGGGGGCCTACGAGCAGTACTTC
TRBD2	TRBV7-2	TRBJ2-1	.	CASSRGGVNYNEQFF	TGTGCCAGCAGCCGCGGGGGGGTGAATTACAATGAGCAGTTCTTC
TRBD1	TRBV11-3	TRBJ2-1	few	CASSSGQGKEYEQFF	TGTGCCAGCAGCTCCGGACAGGGGAAGGAATATGAGCAGTTCTTC
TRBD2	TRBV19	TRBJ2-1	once	CASSSPSGGVYNEQFF	TGTGCCAGTAGTAGCCCGTCGGGGGGGGTCTACAATGAGCAGTTCTTC
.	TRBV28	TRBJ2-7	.	CASSFRRDGAYEQYF	TGTGCCAGCAGTTTTCGGCGGGATGGGGCCTACGAGCAGTACTTC
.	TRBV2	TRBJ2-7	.	CASRGGPKYEQYF	TGTGCCAGCAGGGGGGGACCCAAATACGAGCAGTACTTC
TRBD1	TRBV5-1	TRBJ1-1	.	CASSFTGVDTEAFF	TGCGCCAGCAGCTTTACAGGGGTGGACACTGAAGCTTTCTTT
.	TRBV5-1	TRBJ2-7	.	CASSQDTIYEQYF	TGCGCCAGCAGCCAGGACACCATCTACGAGCAGTACTTC
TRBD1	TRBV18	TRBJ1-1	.	CASAEGQGLTEAFF	TGTGCCAGTGCCGAGGGACAGGGGTTGACTGAAGCTTTCTTT
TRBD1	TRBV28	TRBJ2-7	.	CARVGQGGRFYEQYF	TGTGCCAGGGTAGGACAGGGGGGCCGGTTCTACGAGCAGTACTTC
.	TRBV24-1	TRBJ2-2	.	CATSDLGSSNTGELFF	TGTGCCACCAGTGATTTGGGCAGTTCGAACACCGGGGAGCTGTTTTTT
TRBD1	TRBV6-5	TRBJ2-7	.	CASGTGIYEQYF	TGTGCCAGCGGGACAGGGATTTACGAGCAGTACTTC
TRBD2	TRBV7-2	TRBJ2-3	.	CASSSGLGTSGSDTQYF	TGTGCCAGCAGCTCAGGGTTAGGGACTAGCGGGTCAGATACGCAGTATTTT
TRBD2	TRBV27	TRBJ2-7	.	CASRGVAGTYEQYF	TGTGCCAGCAGAGGAGTAGCGGGAACCTACGAGCAGTACTTC
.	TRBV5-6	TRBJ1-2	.	CASSLGQGNYGYTF	TGTGCCAGCAGCTTAGGGCAGGGGAACTATGGCTACACCTTC
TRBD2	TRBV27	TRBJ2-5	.	CASSSSGGGTQYF	TGTGCCAGCAGTTCCAGTGGCGGGGGGACCCAGTACTTC
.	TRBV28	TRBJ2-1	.	CASSLWGPSYNEQFF	TGTGCCAGCAGTTTATGGGGGCCCTCCTACAATGAGCAGTTCTTC
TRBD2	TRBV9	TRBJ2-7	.	CASSVLAGSYEQYF	TGTGCCAGCAGCGTACTAGCGGGCTCCTACGAGCAGTACTTC
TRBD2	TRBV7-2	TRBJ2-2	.	CASSSNSGGAAGELFF	TGTGCCAGCAGCTCGAATAGCGGGGGTGCGGCCGGGGAGCTGTTTTTT
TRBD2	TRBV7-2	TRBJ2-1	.	CASAPSGGSSNEQFF	TGTGCCAGCGCCCCTAGCGGGGGAAGCTCCAATGAGCAGTTCTTC
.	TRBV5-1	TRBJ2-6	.	CASSFEPPSGSGANVLTF	TGCGCCAGCAGCTTTGAGCCACCCTCAGGTTCCGGGGCCAACGTCCTGACTTTC
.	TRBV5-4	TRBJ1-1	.	CASSPSIGLGNTEAFF	TGTGCCAGCAGCCCCTCGATAGGACTCGGGAACACTGAAGCTTTCTTT
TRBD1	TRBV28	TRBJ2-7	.	CASSHLQGDIEQYF	TGTGCCAGCAGTCATTTACAGGGGGATATTGAGCAGTACTTC
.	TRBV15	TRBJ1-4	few	CATSREQGREKLFF	TGTGCCACCAGCAGAGAACAGGGTCGGGAAAAACTGTTTTTT
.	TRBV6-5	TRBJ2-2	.	CASSYAGLGTGELFF	TGTGCCAGCAGTTACGCAGGGTTAGGCACCGGGGAGCTGTTTTTT
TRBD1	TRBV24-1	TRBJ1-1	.	CATSTGGAANTEAFF	TGTGCCACCAGTACAGGGGGCGCGGCTAACACTGAAGCTTTCTTT
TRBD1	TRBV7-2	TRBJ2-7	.	CASSLATRDRPYEQYF	TGTGCCAGCAGCTTAGCGACCCGGGACAGGCCTTACGAGCAGTACTTC
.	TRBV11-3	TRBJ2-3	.	CASTGQQSDTQYF	TGTGCCAGCACCGGACAGCAATCAGATACGCAGTATTTT
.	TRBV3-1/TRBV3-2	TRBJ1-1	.	CASSAQGNTEAFF	TGTGCCAGCAGCGCCCAGGGTAACACTGAAGCTTTCTTT
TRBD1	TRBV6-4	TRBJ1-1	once	CASSPSGGLKAFF	TGTGCCAGCAGCCCATCAGGGGGCCTGAAGGCTTTCTTT
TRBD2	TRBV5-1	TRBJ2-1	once	CASSLLAGGHDEQFF	TGCGCCAGCAGCTTGCTGGCGGGGGGGCACGATGAGCAGTTCTTC
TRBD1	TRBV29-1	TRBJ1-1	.	CSGADRGNTEAFF	TGCAGCGGAGCGGACAGGGGAAACACTGAAGCTTTCTTT
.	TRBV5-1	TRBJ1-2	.	CASSLGENYGYTF	TGCGCCAGCAGCTTGGGGGAGAACTATGGCTACACCTTC
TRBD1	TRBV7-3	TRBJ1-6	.	CASSLQGADSPLHF	TGTGCCAGCAGCTTACAGGGGGCTGATTCACCCCTCCACTTT
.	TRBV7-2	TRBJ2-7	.	CASSPVGQGTEQYF	TGTGCCAGCAGCCCGGTGGGGCAGGGAACCGAGCAGTACTTC
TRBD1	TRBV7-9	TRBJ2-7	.	CASSLETGIEYF	TGTGCCAGCAGCTTGGAGACAGGGATTGAGTACTTC
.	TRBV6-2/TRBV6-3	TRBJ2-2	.	CASSYGQNRPKFNTGELFF	TGTGCCAGCAGTTACGGGCAGAATAGACCGAAATTCAACACCGGGGAGCTGTTTTTT
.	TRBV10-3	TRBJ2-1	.	CAISGHHSSYNEQFF	TGTGCCATCAGTGGGCACCACAGCTCCTACAATGAGCAGTTCTTC
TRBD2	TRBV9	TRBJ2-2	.	CASSVTSGRAGGELFF	TGTGCCAGCAGCGTGACTAGCGGGAGGGCAGGCGGGGAGCTGTTTTTT